This T cell receptor (beta chain) is drawn from a study of CD8 T cells in ankylosing spondylitis (dated 2017 in TCRdb). Regarding the study in general: T cell receptor beta repertoires were profiled in healthy donors and ankylosing spondylitis patients so that disease-linked TCR variants could be found. The whole study cohort included about a hundred healthy donors and 20 to 30 ankylosing spondylitis patients. Peripheral blood was sampled, and synovial fluid was also collected from ankylosing spondylitis patients.

Reads for this sample came from an Illumina HiSeq 2500. Quantitative 5'-RACE with molecular barcodes was the method used to prepare the TCR beta libraries. In the source study's methods: Disease-linked TCR variants were identified with a new computational method built on a probabilistic model of VDJ rearrangement. TCRdb reran the public reads through fastp at Q25 and MiXCR, keeping productive beta chains. Rows are combined by CDR3 protein, so each entry shows the most common genes and DNA. TCRdb, not the authors, supplied the V and J calls. The sample table lists roughly 250,000 distinct CDR3 sequences, over 8.5% of them with a count of one. Over 6.5% of the sample rests with the top ten. Trimming at the junction amounts to 0 bases on V and 4 bases on J, and the germline ends lie 10 bases apart. The CDR3 runs 14 residues from the cysteine to the phenylalanine. Kept here is only the CDR3 DNA, which spans 42 bases and is read in frame from base 1. According to the germline V gene, CDR1 reads SGHRS and CDR2 reads YFSETQ.

This clonotype was detected many times. The target of this receptor is not known. No clone much larger than this one lies a single base away; base qualities are absent. Overall study outcomes, separate from this receptor: The disease-linked clones showed a CD8+ phenotype and occurred at relatively low frequencies in peripheral blood. Blood from ankylosing spondylitis patients appeared to be characterized by a TCR beta motif made up of several highly homologous amino acid variants. Some of the motif variants had been reported before in the synovial fluid and blood of reactive arthritis patients, a finding that suggests common disease-initiation mechanisms. The disease-linked clones were reported to be significantly enriched in matched synovial fluid samples from ankylosing spondylitis patients.

The TCR sequence derives from a male donor with ankylosing spondylitis or in good health (not recorded which). The chain is assembled from TRBV5-1 and TRBJ1-1, with the D gene not clear enough to name. Sequencing used blood, either unsorted or a sorted T cell fraction (not recorded which). The nucleotide sequence reads TGCGCCAGCAGCTTGGGGGAGGGCAGCACTGAAGCTTTCTTT. It encodes CASSLGEGSTEAFF.